The 16 T cell receptor beta chains listed next were all sequenced from one sample in a study of blood T cell repertoires in COVID-19. The table came from immunoSEQ multiplex PCR; TCRdb's copy has only in-frame clones and leaves some out. The profile shows 100,000 to 150,000 clones, 65% to 90% of them singletons. The sample taken for sequencing was peripheral blood. Receptor source: an elderly man with active or convalescent COVID-19.

Only one count was recorded for this clone. The chain uses TRBV19 and TRBJ2-7; D not certain. This CDR3 has 14 amino acids. CDR1 LNHDA and CDR2 SQIVND come from the germline V gene (reference sequence). V dropped 6 bases and J dropped 2 bases, with 14 bases sitting between them. The CDR3 bases are TGTGCCAGTAGCAACCGACTCGGAACCTACGAGCAGTACTTC. Protein product: CASSNRLGTYEQYF.

In nucleotides, the CDR3 is TGTGCCAGCAGCCGGGCCTCGGGGAGCTCCTATAATTCACCCCTCCACTTT. It encodes CASSRASGSSYNSPLHF. The chain has TRBV7-8 and TRBJ1-6; D not resolved. Trimming cost V 5 bases and J 0 bases, with 14 bases left between them. Germline loops: CDR1 SGHVS, CDR2 FQNEAQ. CDR3 length: 17 residues.

The V call is TRBV6-5, the J call TRBJ1-4; unclear D gene. This CDR3 has 16 residues. Germline values: CDR1 MNHEY, CDR2 SVGAGI. Trimming stripped 0 bases from V and 12 bases from J, with 20 bases between. The CDR3 coding sequence is TGTGCCAGCAGTTACTCAGGGTCTGCAACTAGGAAGGAACTGTTTTTT. Residues: CASSYSGSATRKELFF.

This chain uses TRBV7-6 with TRBJ2-5; D may be TRBD1 (7 bases). Germline V gene lookup returns CDR1 SGHVS and CDR2 FNYEAQ. Trimming removed 3 bases from V and 5 bases from J, with 16 bases in between. This CDR3 contains 15 residues. The DNA for the CDR3 is TGTGCCAGCAGCTTGCCTCAGGGGGGCGGTGAGACCCAGTACTTC. Amino acids: CASSLPQGGGETQYF. Variable domain in full (rest from reference TRBV7-6 and TRBJ2-5): GAGVSQSPRYKVTKRGQDVALRCDPISGHVSLYWYRQALGQGPEFLTYFNYEAQQDKSGLPNDRFSAERPEGSISTLTIQRTEQRDSAMYRCASSLPQGGGETQYFGPGTRLLVL.

The chain is built from TRBV4-2 and TRBJ2-1, with 11 nucleotides matching TRBD2. V shed 3 bases, J shed 9 bases, and the junction held 7 bases outside the gene matches. Looked up from germline, CDR1 is LGHNA and CDR2 is YNFKEQ. The CDR3 is 15 amino acids. The CDR3 is CASSQLAGGISEQFF. The CDR3 nucleotides read TGTGCCAGCAGCCAGCTAGCGGGAGGCATCAGTGAGCAGTTCTTC.

The V call is TRBV7-6, the J call TRBJ2-1; 9 nucleotides align to TRBD1. V dropped 5 bases and J dropped 4; count of bases not matched to a gene: 6. Germline values: CDR1 SGHVS, CDR2 FNYEAQ. This CDR3 is 15 amino acids long. The CDR3 loop is CASSPGQGTYNEQFF. In DNA form, the CDR3 reads TGTGCCAGCAGCCCCGGACAGGGGACGTACAATGAGCAGTTCTTC.

The chain combines TRBV21-1 with TRBJ1-6. TRBV21-1 is labeled a pseudogene. The CDR3 has 14 residues. This CDR3 reads CASSIGFYNSPLHF. The CDR3 bases are TGTGCCAGCAGCATCGGGTTCTATAATTCACCCCTCCACTTT.

This chain uses TRBV6-4 with TRBJ2-3; no reliable D call. V was cut by 2 bases and J by 0 bases, with 3 bases left in between. Germline assignment: CDR1 MRHNA and CDR2 SNTAGT. CDR3 length: 13 amino acids. DNA of the CDR3: TGTGCCAGCAGTGACCCTAGCACAGATACGCAGTATTTT. Protein product: CASSDPSTDTQYF.

The chain couples TRBV6-6 to TRBJ1-2; 8 bases agree with TRBD1. Germline lookup yields CDR1 MNHNY and CDR2 SVGAGI (reference sequence). This CDR3 spans 16 amino acids. The V gene end was trimmed by 6 bases and the J gene end by 2 bases; junction bases not matched to a gene: 11. The DNA of the CDR3 is TGTGCCAGCAGCCTACTAGGACAGGGCTCAAACTATGGCTACACCTTC. Protein: CASSLLGQGSNYGYTF.

V and J are TRBV21-1 and TRBJ1-1; the table's D call, TRBD1, has no DNA check behind it. TRBV21-1 is a pseudogene. The CDR3 length is 15 residues. This CDR3 reads CASSTKVGGQGSAFF. CDR3 in DNA: TGTGCCAGCAGCACAAAAGTTGGCGGACAGGGTTCGGCTTTCTTT.

V usage is TRBV10-3 and J usage is TRBJ1-1; TRBD1 matches 10 bases. The CDR3 contains 15 residues. Germline lookup yields CDR1 ENHRY and CDR2 SYGVKD. The ends lost 6 bases at V and 3 bases at J; junction bases unmatched: 7. As DNA, the CDR3 is TGTGCCATCAGGGCGGACAGGGGGGAGGACACTGAAGCTTTCTTT. Translation: CAIRADRGEDTEAFF.

The chain couples TRBV11-3 to TRBJ2-7, with TRBD2 identical over 8 bases. CDR3 length: 15 residues. V was clipped by 3 bases and J by 3 bases; unmatched bases: 7. Per the germline V gene, CDR1 is SGHNT and CDR2 is YENEEA. The CDR3 DNA reads TGTGCCAGCAGCTTCGATACTAGCGGAGACTACGAGCAGTACTTC. Protein: CASSFDTSGDYEQYF.

This chain connects TRBV5-1 to TRBJ2-5; D might be TRBD1 (6 bases). CDR3 length equals 16 residues. Germline loops: CDR1 SGHRS, CDR2 YFSETQ. Trimming removed 0 bases at V and 1 base at J, with 13 bases between. CDR3 residues: CASSLAAQGPQETQYF. CDR3 coding DNA: TGCGCCAGCAGCTTGGCTGCTCAGGGGCCCCAAGAGACCCAGTACTTC.

The rearrangement links TRBV18 to TRBJ2-7; TRBD1 agrees at 9 bases. Germline assignment: CDR1 KGHSH and CDR2 LQKENI. The CDR3 consists of 15 residues. Trimming cost V 4 bases and J 2 bases; bases outside gene matches: 6. CDR3 nucleotide sequence: TGTGCCAGCTCACGGGGACAGGGCGGAACCTACGAGCAGTACTTC. Its translation: CASSRGQGGTYEQYF.

This clone was detected a few times. This rearrangement joins TRBV7-2 to TRBJ1-5; 8 nucleotides match TRBD1. CDR3 length: 17 amino acids. V shed 4 bases and J 0 bases; nucleotides not matched to a gene: 8. Looked up from germline, CDR1 is SGHTA and CDR2 is FQGNSA. The CDR3 region is CASSSVQGGGSNQPQHF. For the CDR3, the DNA is TGTGCCAGCAGCTCCGTACAGGGGGGTGGTAGCAATCAGCCCCAGCATTTT.

The chain combines TRBV20-1 with TRBJ1-6, with D tentatively TRBD1 (5 bases). Germline V lookup: CDR1 DFQATT, CDR2 SNEGSKA (reference sequence). The CDR3 extends over 13 amino acids. V was cut by 3 bases and J by 5 bases, with 8 bases left in between. This chain's CDR3 is CSASGTDNSPLHF. The CDR3 bases are TGCAGTGCTAGTGGGACTGATAATTCACCCCTCCACTTT.